One and the same sample provided the 23 T cell receptor beta chains below, sequenced in a study of cytomegalovirus exposure and HLA in healthy donors. PCR employed 60 Vbeta and 13 Jbeta primers. TCRdb keeps only in-frame clones here, not all; method: immunoSEQ multiplex PCR. The sample includes some 110,000 clones, approximately 80% of them seen just once. Sample: PBMCs. The receptor source for this set is a man aged 25 to 40 in good health and CMV-seropositive.

This chain links TRBV11-3 with TRBJ1-6, with D hard to call. The CDR3 sequence is 14 residues long. The ends were cut back, 3 bases at V and 7 bases at J, with 10 bases in the middle. Germline V lookup: CDR1 SGHNT, CDR2 YENEEA. The CDR3 region has the DNA TGTGCCAGCAGCTTGTTAGGGAGCAATTCACCCCTCCACTTT. Translated, it gives CASSLLGSNSPLHF.

The J gene is TRBJ1-5, the V gene TRBV27, with D unresolved. CDR1 MNHEY and CDR2 SMNVEV come from the germline V gene (reference sequence). This CDR3 is 13 amino acids long. V dropped 5 bases and J dropped 9 bases, with 14 bases sitting between them. The CDR3 nucleotides are TGTGCCAGCAGTCCTCAGCGTCTGGGGCCCCAGCATTTT. Protein product: CASSPQRLGPQHF.

The chain employs TRBV7-9 and TRBJ2-5, with TRBD1 as a possible D gene (9 bases). Trimming pared 4 bases from V and 4 bases from J, leaving 16 bases between. Germline CDR1 SEHNR, CDR2 FQNEAQ (reference sequence). This CDR3 has 15 residues. The CDR3 DNA reads as TGTGCCAGCAGCTCCGGGGGGGGACAGGGAGAGACCCAGTACTTC. Protein sequence: CASSSGGGQGETQYF.

This sequence joins TRBV5-1 and TRBJ1-6; D is ambiguous. The V gene lost 4 bases and the J gene lost 0 bases, with 11 bases spanning the gap. Germline CDR1 reads SGHRS; CDR2 reads YFSETQ. This CDR3 spans 16 amino acids. The CDR3 nucleotides read TGCGCCAGCAGCAGAGAGGGAAGCTCCTATAATTCACCCCTCCACTTT. Protein: CASSREGSSYNSPLHF.

The sample holds one count of this clone. The chain links TRBV23-1 to TRBJ1-3; a possible D gene is TRBD1 (5 bases). TRBV23-1 is flagged as an ORF with uncertain function. Trimming cost V 0 bases and J 0 bases, with 15 bases left between them. This CDR3 spans 18 amino acids. The CDR3 is CASSQSRWRGFSGNTIYF. The DNA of the CDR3 is TGCGCCAGCAGTCAATCGCGATGGAGGGGATTCTCTGGAAACACCATATATTTT.

V usage is TRBV4-3 and J usage is TRBJ2-3, with 8 bases aligning to TRBD2. The CDR3 length is 18 residues. The V gene's germline CDR1 is LGHNA and CDR2 YSLEER. V trimming: 4 bases; J trimming: 5 bases; junction bases outside the gene matches: 17. The CDR3: CASSRLLGAGGVGDTQYF. DNA of the CDR3: TGCGCCAGCAGCCGCCTCCTCGGGGCGGGAGGAGTTGGAGATACGCAGTATTTT.

The gene calls are TRBV7-2 and TRBJ2-7; perhaps TRBD1 as D (5 bases). Trimming took 3 bases from V and 2 from J, leaving 11 bases between them. The CDR3 sequence is 14 residues long. From germline, CDR1 is SGHTA and CDR2 FQGNSA. The CDR3, as DNA: TGTGCCAGCAGCTTGTCCAGGGCCCCCTACGAGCAGTACTTC. This codes for CASSLSRAPYEQYF.

Only one count was recorded for this clone. CDR3 loop: CASSQDLGHKGETQYF. CDR3 coding DNA: TGCGCCAGCAGCCAAGATTTGGGACATAAAGGGGAGACCCAGTACTTC. V and J are TRBV4-3 and TRBJ2-5; D is perhaps TRBD1 (6 bases). V lost 0 bases and J lost 5, with 16 bases in between. Per the germline V gene, CDR1 is LGHNA and CDR2 is YSLEER. The CDR3 is made up of 16 amino acids.

The chain uses TRBV2 and TRBJ1-6; D gene uncertain. The length of the CDR3 is 15 residues. Germline loops: CDR1 SNHLY, CDR2 FYNNEI. Deletions cut 6 bases from V and 11 bases from J, with 20 bases between. The CDR3 nucleotides are TGTGCCAGCAGAAGGGCCTACTCGGGAGATCCACCCCTCCACTTT. This translates into CASRRAYSGDPPLHF.

The CDR3 DNA follows: TGTGCCAGGTCCCTGCGGGCACACAATGAGCAGTTCTTC. Its translation is CARSLRAHNEQFF. The chain couples TRBV28 to TRBJ2-1; TRBD2 might be the D (5 bases). The CDR3 has 13 amino acids. Germline V gene data show CDR1 as MDHEN and CDR2 as SYDVKM. The V end lost 9 bases, the J end lost 5 bases, and 14 bases lay between the germline ends.

This clone showed up just once. This chain uses TRBV5-5 with TRBJ1-3; D gene uncertain. Germline V CDR1 and CDR2: SGHKS, YYEKEE (reference sequence). Trimming left V 0 bases short and J 0 bases short, with 7 bases between. The CDR3 spans 15 residues. CDR3 sequence: CASSLVQNSGNTIYF. Here the CDR3 DNA reads TGTGCCAGCAGCTTGGTACAGAACTCTGGAAACACCATATATTTT.

This rearrangement joins TRBV28 to TRBJ1-5; D remains ambiguous. Trimming took off 6 bases at V and 2 bases at J, with 20 bases between the two ends. This CDR3 spans 17 amino acids. CDR1 is MDHEN and CDR2 is SYDVKM in the germline V gene. The DNA of the CDR3 is TGTGCCAGCAGGTTGCGTTTGGGGAGGTTCGGCAATCAGCCCCAGCATTTT. The encoded protein is CASRLRLGRFGNQPQHF. The full variable domain, in which reference TRBV28 and TRBJ1-5 provide the parts outside the CDR3, is DVKVTQSSRYLVKRTGEKVFLECVQDMDHENMFWYRQDPGLGLRLIYFSYDVKMKEKGDIPEGYSVSREKKERFSLILESASTNQTSMYLCASRLRLGRFGNQPQHFGDGTRLSIL.

This chain joins TRBV5-1 and TRBJ1-2; 8 positions agree with TRBD1. J lost 7 bases, V lost 3 bases, and 11 bases had no gene match. Germline V CDR1 and CDR2: SGHRS, YFSETQ. CDR3 length: 15 amino acids. The CDR3 loop reads CASSSALGQVGGYTF. For the CDR3, the DNA is TGCGCCAGCAGCTCGGCACTGGGACAGGTTGGTGGCTACACCTTC.

The chain combines TRBV5-6 with TRBJ2-5; D is unresolved. V lost 1 base and J lost 4, with 2 bases in between. Germline CDR1 reads SGHDT; CDR2 reads YYEEEE. This CDR3 contains 11 residues. The CDR3 coding sequence is TGTGCCAGCAGCTTGCGAGAGACCCAGTACTTC. Translating gives CASSLRETQYF. The whole variable domain, remainder taken from reference TRBV5-6 and TRBJ2-5, is DAGVTQSPTHLIKTRGQQVTLRCSPKSGHDTVSWYQQALGQGPQFIFQYYEEEERQRGNFPDRFSGHQFPNYSSELNVNALLLGDSALYLCASSLRETQYFGPGTRLLVL.

The J gene is TRBJ1-5, the V gene TRBV30; 9 bases are shared with TRBD1. The V gene end was trimmed by 2 bases and the J gene end by 7 bases; junction bases not matched to a gene: 6. CDR1 and CDR2 (germline): GTSNPN, SVGIG (reference sequence). This CDR3 comprises 14 residues. The CDR3 nucleotides read TGTGCCTGGAGTCCCCGGGACAGGGCGCAGCCCCAGCATTTT. Residues: CAWSPRDRAQPQHF. The complete variable domain, with remaining parts taken from reference TRBV30 and TRBJ1-5, reads SQTIHQWPATLVQPVGSPLSLECTVEGTSNPNLYWYRQAAGRGLQLLFYSVGIGQISSEVPQNLSASRPQDRQFILSSKKLLLSDSGFYLCAWSPRDRAQPQHFGDGTRLSIL.

V usage is TRBV2 and J usage is TRBJ1-2, with no clear D. The V end was cut by 4 bases, the J end by 2 bases, with 11 bases between. CDR3 size: 14 residues. Germline assignment: CDR1 SNHLY and CDR2 FYNNEI. CDR3 nucleotides: TGTGCCAGCAGTGGAACCCTACTAAACTATGGCTACACCTTC. Its translation is CASSGTLLNYGYTF. Full variable domain (remainder filled in from reference TRBV2 and TRBJ1-2): EPEVTQTPSHQVTQMGQEVILRCVPISNHLYFYWYRQILGQKVEFLVSFYNNEISEKSEIFDDQFSVERPDGSNFTLKIRSTKLEDSAMYFCASSGTLLNYGYTFGSGTRLTVV.

The chain employs TRBV19 and TRBJ1-1; D is perhaps TRBD1 (6 bases). The CDR3 totals 17 residues. With 3 bases removed from V and 9 bases from J, the gap between germline ends came to 26 bases. Germline V lookup: CDR1 LNHDA, CDR2 SQIVND (reference sequence). The DNA for the CDR3 is TGTGCCAGTAGTATGACCACAGAACGACAGGCTTGGGGGCAAGCTTTCTTT. It specifies CASSMTTERQAWGQAFF. Together with reference TRBV19 and TRBJ1-1, the CDR3 gives the full variable domain: DGGITQSPKYLFRKEGQNVTLSCEQNLNHDAMYWYRQDPGQGLRLIYYSQIVNDFQKGDIAEGYSVSREKKESFPLTVTSAQKNPTAFYLCASSMTTERQAWGQAFFGQGTRLTVV.

This clone was observed a handful of times. The chain carries TRBV19 and TRBJ2-1; 12 bases are a match to TRBD1. The CDR3 covers 17 residues. Germline trimming cut 5 bases from V and 8 bases from J; bases unmatched to any gene: 13. Germline CDR1 LNHDA, CDR2 SQIVND (reference sequence). DNA of the CDR3: TGTGCCAGTAGTTCCACTCCGGGACAGGGGGCTAGGGATGAGCAGTTCTTC. Translating it yields CASSSTPGQGARDEQFF.

The chain has TRBV19 and TRBJ1-2, with 9 positions matching TRBD1. The germline gives CDR1 LNHDA, CDR2 SQIVND (reference sequence). CDR3 length: 14 amino acids. Unmatched junction bases numbered 5, after V lost 7 bases and J lost 2 bases. The CDR3 coding sequence is TGTGCCAGTACCAGGACAGGGGAGAACTATGGCTACACCTTC. Translation: CASTRTGENYGYTF.

The rearrangement joins TRBV18 to TRBJ2-7; the D is unclear. CDR1 and CDR2 (germline): KGHSH, LQKENI. This CDR3 contains 13 residues. V was trimmed by 3 bases and J by 3 bases, leaving 9 bases between them. CDR3 DNA sequence: TGTGCCAGCTCACCCTCTCCCAGCTACGAGCAGTACTTC. It yields the protein CASSPSPSYEQYF. Full variable domain (rest looked up from reference TRBV18 and TRBJ2-7): NAGVMQNPRHLVRRRGQEARLRCSPMKGHSHVYWYRQLPEEGLKFMVYLQKENIIDESGMPKERFSAEFPKEGPSILRIQQVVRGDSAAYFCASSPSPSYEQYFGPGTRLTVT.

The J gene is TRBJ1-1, the V gene TRBV30; 8 bases are a match to TRBD1. With V trimmed by 3 bases and J by 4 bases, 4 bases remained unmatched. The CDR3 has 13 residues. Germline assignment: CDR1 GTSNPN and CDR2 SVGIG (reference sequence). Here the CDR3 DNA reads TGTGCCTGGAGGGAGACAGGGGTCACTGAAGCTTTCTTT. Protein product: CAWRETGVTEAFF. Full variable domain (outside the CDR3, taken from reference TRBV30 and TRBJ1-1): SQTIHQWPATLVQPVGSPLSLECTVEGTSNPNLYWYRQAAGRGLQLLFYSVGIGQISSEVPQNLSASRPQDRQFILSSKKLLLSDSGFYLCAWRETGVTEAFFGQGTRLTVV.

This clone was seen a handful of times. The chain combines TRBV5-1 with TRBJ2-5; D possibly corresponds to TRBD1 (5 bases). V was pared by 2 bases and J by 5 bases, with 16 bases between. The CDR3 runs to 15 residues. Germline assignment: CDR1 SGHRS and CDR2 YFSETQ. The CDR3 region is CASSLGNRIGETQYF. The DNA of the CDR3 is TGCGCCAGCAGCTTAGGTAACAGGATAGGGGAGACCCAGTACTTC.

The rearrangement uses TRBV7-9 and TRBJ2-1, with 7 positions matching TRBD2. CDR1 and CDR2 from the germline V gene are SEHNR and FQNEAQ (reference sequence). The CDR3 has 15 residues. Trimming took 4 bases from V and 4 from J; bases not matched to a gene: 7. CDR3 sequence reads: CASSYTGTTYNEQFF. CDR3 DNA: TGTGCCAGCAGCTACACCGGGACTACTTACAATGAGCAGTTCTTC.